This T cell receptor beta chain was recovered during a study of control samples from healthy donors and cancer patients. The data were produced by immunoSEQ multiplex PCR, yet TCRdb's version contains in-frame clones alone and is incomplete. The sample records about 190,000 clones, around 93% being singletons. V dropped 3 bases and J dropped 6 bases, with 18 bases sitting between them. The CDR3 covers 15 residues. Per the germline V gene, CDR1 is SGHAT and CDR2 is FQNNGV. The sequencing input was blood. This rearrangement joins TRBV11-2 to TRBJ2-7; tentatively, D is TRBD1 or TRBD2 (5 bases each). The receptor was isolated from a man aged 30-40 years in good health. The CDR3 bases are TGTGCCAGCAGCTTTTCTTTGGGGGATCGTGGCGAGCAGTACTTC. This sequence encodes CASSFSLGDRGEQYF. Supplemented by reference TRBV11-2 and TRBJ2-7, the full variable domain reads EAGVAQSPRYKIIEKRQSVAFWCNPISGHATLYWYQQILGQGPKLLIQFQNNGVVDDSQLPKDRFSAERLKGVDSTLKIQPAKLEDSAVYLCASSFSLGDRGEQYFGPGTRLTVT.